This TCR beta chain was identified in a study of response to subunit inactivated influenza vaccine. Whole-study results and caveats: With each seasonal influenza vaccination, the authors suggested, few new T cells are recruited.

Each CDR3 protein gets one entry after TCRdb re-called the RT-PCR reads with MiXCR. In the table there are 650,000 to 850,000 distinct CDR3 sequences, approximately 15% of which are singletons. This CDR3 has 14 amino acids. With V trimmed by 9 bases and J by 3 bases, 8 bases remained unmatched. Germline V gene sequence: CDR1 MNHEY, CDR2 SMNVEV (reference sequence). In regard to this clonotype: Its antigen is unknown.

The TCR comes from a man in his forties or fifties who received an inactivated influenza vaccine. The V gene is TRBV27, the J gene TRBJ2-1, with TRBD1 matching over 7 bases. This specimen was PBMCs from blood, taken 14 to 15 days before vaccination. CDR3 in amino acids: CASSGTELYNEQFF. DNA of the CDR3: TGTGCCAGTTCCGGGACAGAGCTCTACAATGAGCAGTTCTTC.